This TCR beta chain was recorded in a study of PD-1 blockade in classical Hodgkin lymphoma. Per the germline V gene, CDR1 is SGDLS and CDR2 is YYNGEE. V trimming: 3 bases; J trimming: 4 bases; junction bases outside the gene matches: 9. The CDR3 runs 15 residues. TCRdb's copy holds only in-frame clones and misses some; the assay was immunoSEQ multiplex PCR. The sample consists of about 100,000 clones, more than 85% of them appearing once. This clone turned up a few times. The antigen remains unidentified. Study-wide findings and caveats: Those achieving complete response showed baseline diversity like newly diagnosed patients.

After autologous stem cell transplantation all patients relapsed, and prior brentuximab vedotin exposure differed between cohorts. This material consisted of peripheral blood mononuclear cells (PBMCs), taken before the second cycle of nivolumab. The chain has TRBV9 and TRBJ1-2, with 7 bases that match TRBD1. The sequence was obtained from a human donor with classical Hodgkin lymphoma. The CDR3 coding sequence is TGTGCCAGCAGCGAGTGGAGTCAGGGGGGCTATGGCTACACCTTC. Translating it yields CASSEWSQGGYGYTF. The variable domain in full, completed from reference TRBV9 and TRBJ1-2, reads DSGVTQTPKHLITATGQRVTLRCSPRSGDLSVYWYQQSLDQGLQFLIQYYNGEERAKGNILERFSAQQFPDLHSELNLSSLELGDSALYFCASSEWSQGGYGYTFGSGTRLTVV.